This T cell receptor (beta chain) was sequenced during a study of cytomegalovirus exposure and HLA in healthy donors (dated by TCRdb to the late 2010s). Background on the whole study: An earlier analysis of approximately 640 of the donors reported 276 Gb of sequence data and some 120 million unique TCR beta sequences from 150 million to 200 million T cells. An early release that covered about 600 HLA-typed donors contained about 300 gigabases of sequencing data and about 93 million unique TCR sequences. Of the 300 to 400 genotyped donors, about 84% fell in the genetic ancestry cluster associated with self-reported Caucasian donors. The study was designed to test whether signatures of past pathogen exposure could be identified by cataloging public T cell receptors. The T cell repertoires of around 730 subjects were profiled by immunosequencing and related to cytomegalovirus serostatus. Besides the first cohort of roughly 700 subjects, a separate validation cohort made up of over 100 different subjects was used. To predict cytomegalovirus infection status, the study combined high-throughput TCR immunosequencing, statistical association of individual TCRs with disease status, and machine learning. A later analysis re-analyzed previously published TCR beta repertoires from 650 to 800 donors and added high-resolution HLA genotyping to study TCR occurrence patterns. In the later analysis, no new phenotypic data were used to find candidate immune exposures; instead, reliance was placed on TCR beta sequences and their occurrence across donors. An earlier analysis of several hundred of the donors applied high-throughput TCR beta sequencing to assess whether each TCR beta V gene segment acted as functional or pseudogenic. Donor age, sex, ethnicity and CMV serostatus were compiled alongside the repertoire data. A later genetic analysis took genome-wide SNP genotypes for about 65% of the roughly 670 donors and used that subset as a discovery cohort. Every discovery cohort repertoire had been produced on one sequencing platform. HLA typing covered class I and class II loci at four-digit resolution. Typing coverage varied by locus: roughly 629-640 donors for A, B, C, DRB1 and DQB1; about 520 for DQA1; about 570 for DPA1; roughly 450 for DPB1. A handful of DR-DQ haplotypes were handled as single units for association and clustering because linkage in the cohort was strong. On average, around 240,000 unique TCR beta nucleotide sequences were sequenced per donor among fewer than 500 genotyped donors of the cohort, with about 17% of those sequences being non-productive.

In its sample, this clone was seen once. Its binding antigen is unknown. No base quality values were provided; no much bigger clone lies one nucleotide off. The cohort consisted of 666 healthy bone marrow donors. Cohort members were all nominally healthy when sampled, although unrecorded immune exposures were likely present. The donor was CMV seronegative and belonged to the group of 352 seronegative cohort members. Each donor provided a peripheral blood sample, and peripheral blood mononuclear cells were used for TCR beta sequencing. The Qiagen DNeasy Blood Extraction Kit was used to extract genomic DNA from the blood cell samples. The library was prepared using the immunoSEQ multiplex PCR assay. For the multiplex PCR, a mixture combining 60 forward primers for TCR Vbeta segments and 13 reverse primers for TCR Jbeta segments was used. A multiplex PCR assay on genomic DNA amplified the CDR3 region of rearranged TCR beta genes. The Illumina HiSeq System was used to sequence the amplified TCR beta libraries as 87-base-pair reads. As for how the authors treated the data: Across the 670 or so repertoires, a later analysis counted 78 million or so unique TCR beta chains, 9.5 million to 12 million of which were shared by at least two donors. Raw reads were error-corrected and collapsed into unique sequences with a nearest-neighbor algorithm that merged closely related sequences to remove PCR and sequencing errors. CDR3 sequences were aligned to IMGT reference sequences to assign V, D and J gene segments. Each retained sequence needed at least a six-nucleotide match to both a V gene segment and a J gene segment. A rearrangement counted as productive if the CDR3 had no stop codons and remained in frame with V and J, and every other rearrangement counted as non-productive. Following IMGT convention, CDR3 was defined as the stretch from the second conserved V-encoded cysteine to the conserved J-encoded phenylalanine. Sequences without an unambiguous match to a single V gene segment were excluded from the earlier analysis of a few hundred of the donors. An earlier analysis of fewer than 750 of the donors called V segments functional above 56.7% productive rearrangements and segregating when the between-donor standard deviation exceeded 5%. A statistical classification framework was built to diagnose cytomegalovirus status from the catalog of TCR beta chain sequences. A later analysis assigned V and J genes by comparing TCR nucleotide sequences with IMGT/GENE-DB human TR gene sequences. The TCRdist pipeline was used in a later analysis to assign CDR3 sequences and most-parsimonious VDJ recombination scenarios. A later analysis defined each TCR beta chain by its CDR3 amino acid sequence plus V-gene family, and excluded reads lacking a unique V-gene family. A later analysis removed 450 to 600 highly shared, low-generation-probability nucleotide sequences to deal with suspected cross-contamination and a sequencing artifact. In a later analysis, a clonal expansion index was calculated for each public chain from normalized within-repertoire ranks of inferred template counts. In a later analysis, generation probabilities were computed using a VDJ recombination model fitted to out-of-frame rearrangements, and the results were checked against IGoR. In a later analysis, hypergeometric tests were used to score TCR-TCR, TCR-HLA and TCR-CMV co-occurrence, with a repertoire-size bias correction applied to TCR pairs. False discovery rates were estimated in a later analysis by permuting HLA or CMV assignments 20 times. A later analysis grouped co-occurring TCRs with DBSCAN, adding TCRdist sequence similarity when clustering within HLA-allele-positive subsets. For co-occurrence clustering, repertoires with fewer than 30,000 or more than 120,000 public chains were excluded, along with a handful of repertoires with anomalous nucleotide sharing. TCRdb retrieved this table from immuneACCESS and kept in-frame rearrangements only. Not all clones are present; in checked studies, unresolved V genes account for under half, and no reason is known for the remainder. V and J calls and clone size are given by that table; D and trimming were obtained from the DNA. Counted in this sample were under 200,000 clones; less than 85% of them appeared once. About 1.5% of the sample is taken by the ten largest.

Trimming costs V 3 bases and J 7 bases, and their ends lie 15 bases apart. From the cysteine up to the phenylalanine, the CDR3 has a length of 13 residues. The only DNA kept is the CDR3, 39 bases in frame from the first base. From the germline V gene, CDR1 is SQVTM and CDR2 is ANQGSEA. The full study reports these points: Presence/absence analyses assumed roughly uniform sequencing depth across donors, an assumption that may not hold. An earlier analysis of approximately 570 of the donors showed that most TCR beta V segments appeared in productive rearrangements either about 90% or about 30% of the time, which broadly matched IMGT annotations. In a later genetic analysis, a missense DCLRE1C variant was associated with V-gene and J-gene trimming of TCR beta chains, and the association was replicated in an independent cohort. A further reported finding was that TCR beta sequences accurately predicted the HLA-A and HLA-B alleles for most subjects in the first cohort. Most TCR sequences were observed very rarely across donors, whereas some public TCRs were present in many individuals. The cohort was sequenced for TCR beta chains only, and without alpha or paired-chain data the features that could be detected were limited. In a later analysis, HLA-associated TCR beta chains were found to be more clonally expanded and to have lower generation probabilities than equally common non-associated chains. Because some donors lacked HLA typing at each locus, the association tests relied only on the typed subset. In a later genetic analysis, fewer N-insertions in productive TCRs were reported among donors in an Asian-associated ancestry cluster than the 666-donor mean. Linkage disequilibrium might explain the correlated functional status among segregating V segments, but an unknown experimental factor could not be ruled out. The classifier was reported to diagnose cytomegalovirus status with high specificity and sensitivity in both the original cohort and the validation cohort. A few of the identified cytomegalovirus-associated TCR beta chains were confirmed in vitro to be specific for cytomegalovirus antigens. Some IMGT-functional V segments, including TRBV6-2 and TRBV6-3, could not be distinguished by the 87-base-pair reads and were therefore excluded. In the study, approximately 160 TCR beta chains were listed as associated with cytomegalovirus. A later analysis reported that several top co-occurrence clusters appeared linked to parvovirus B19, influenza, CMV and Epstein-Barr virus. The authors suggested that the approach could potentially be generalized to other disease states and immunological phenotypes. Specific HLA alleles were associated with 16,951 TCR beta sequences at a false discovery rate of 0.05 in a later analysis. Immune exposure information for the cohort was limited to CMV serostatus. The earlier analysis of nearly 600 of the donors excluded around 17 rarely observed V segments, including chromosome 9 orphons, because counts were too low. In a later analysis, most CMV-associated TCR beta chains were found to appear HLA-restricted, with HLA associations seemingly driven largely by CMV exposure. In a later analysis, the rate of TCR association differed among HLA loci, with DRB1 alleles having the most associated TCRs and HLA-C alleles having the fewest. When HLA alleles, especially DR and DQ, strongly co-occurred, TCR associations were difficult to assign to individual alleles. A group of highly shared sequence variants was considered likely to be a technical artifact of the sequencing pipeline.

The source of this sequence is a male donor in good health and CMV-seronegative. Rearrangement joined TRBV29-1 to TRBJ1-2, with TRBD1 tentatively as D gene (6 bases match). Sequenced: PBMCs. The CDR3 protein is CSVEMTGRRGYTF. In nucleotide form, the sequence is TGCAGCGTTGAGATGACAGGCCGGCGTGGCTACACCTTC. Extended through the reference TRBV29-1 and TRBJ1-2 proteins, this CDR3 yields the full variable domain: SAVISQKPSRDICQRGTSLTIQCQVDSQVTMMFWYRQQPGQSLTLIATANQGSEATYESGFVIDKFPISRPNLTFSTLTVSNMSPEDSSIYLCSVEMTGRRGYTFGSGTRLTVV.